Sequencing of this T cell receptor (beta chain) was carried out in a study of breast tumors, draining lymph nodes, adjacent tissues (TCRdb year 2016). About the investigation overall: TCR beta repertoires were compared across tumor, adjacent nontumor tissue and axillary lymph nodes obtained from breast cancer patients. The study was designed to assess the relationships and possible T-cell exchange between tumor, surrounding tissue and draining lymph node repertoires in human breast cancer. The paper's findings and limits, for the study overall: In luminal-like breast cancer, tumor and nontumor tissue repertoires resembled each other significantly more than in basal-like breast cancer. The study presented the conclusion that tumor T cells originate in lymph nodes as consistent with a hypothesis, not as something directly demonstrated. T-cell repertoire diversity in tumors was found to be lower than in lymph nodes but higher than in nontumor tissue, and preferential V and J gene usage was observed. The data were considered consistent with the idea that most tumor T cells come from the lymph node and then expand in tumor tissue.

Of note for this clonotype: Its binding antigen is unknown. Per-base qualities were not stored, and no clone one base away is much larger.

The axillary draining lymph nodes of breast cancer patients were the source of the lymph node samples. Sequences ENHRY (CDR1) and SYGVKD (CDR2) are obtained from the germline V gene. The junction carries 11 bases between V and J, which are trimmed by 8 bases and 6 bases respectively. The CDR3 sequence holds 13 residues, the cysteine and phenylalanine included. Of the read, only the CDR3 DNA is kept; its 39 bases are in frame from base 1. Instrument on record: Illumina HiSeq 2000. TCR beta chain libraries were generated by multiplex PCR amplification. High-throughput sequencing was used to analyze the amplified TCR beta chain products. The public reads were run again by TCRdb, first through fastp at Q25 and then through MiXCR, and only productive beta chains were kept. Each CDR3 protein appears once, grouped with its most common genes and DNA. This sample comprises approximately 170,000 distinct CDR3 sequences, 33% of them detected only once. Roughly 4.5% of the sample rests with the top ten.

The chain is encoded by TRBV10-3 joined to TRBJ1-6, with an unclear D gene assignment. Specimen: axillary lymph node tissue. The sequence came from a female donor with breast cancer. Some clones in this sample may be carry-over from other donors' samples. The CDR3 loop reads CAIGETANSPLHF. The nucleotides are TGTGCCATCGGGGAAACAGCTAATTCACCCCTCCACTTT.